Detailed here is one T cell receptor (beta chain). As yet, its antigen is unknown. The data stem from a study of T cell repertoires in cytomegalovirus infection. Background on the study: Carrying CMV and the relevant HLA type showed in public TCR beta signatures.

Each CDR3 protein is one row after TCRdb ran MiXCR on the reads. The sample yields roughly 250,000 distinct CDR3 sequences, roughly 22% seen once. General observations from the study: It was HLA-C-restricted CMV-specific TCR beta clonotypes that dominated the response ex vivo. Using cumulative public TCR beta family frequency, the authors identified those who carried CMV together with the relevant HLA.

Per germline, CDR1 SGHAT and CDR2 FQNNGV. The CDR3 runs 15 residues. J was trimmed by 5 bases and V by 7 bases; bases with no gene match: 9. The sequence came from a human donor in good health (CMV status not recorded). Some clones in this sample may be carry-over from other donors' samples. The specimen sequenced was CD8+ T cells from PBMCs. The rearrangement joins TRBV11-2 to TRBJ2-5; 11 bases agree with TRBD1. CDR3 sequence reads: CASIVGGQGVETQYF. The CDR3, as DNA: TGTGCCAGCATAGTGGGGGGACAGGGGGTCGAGACCCAGTACTTC.